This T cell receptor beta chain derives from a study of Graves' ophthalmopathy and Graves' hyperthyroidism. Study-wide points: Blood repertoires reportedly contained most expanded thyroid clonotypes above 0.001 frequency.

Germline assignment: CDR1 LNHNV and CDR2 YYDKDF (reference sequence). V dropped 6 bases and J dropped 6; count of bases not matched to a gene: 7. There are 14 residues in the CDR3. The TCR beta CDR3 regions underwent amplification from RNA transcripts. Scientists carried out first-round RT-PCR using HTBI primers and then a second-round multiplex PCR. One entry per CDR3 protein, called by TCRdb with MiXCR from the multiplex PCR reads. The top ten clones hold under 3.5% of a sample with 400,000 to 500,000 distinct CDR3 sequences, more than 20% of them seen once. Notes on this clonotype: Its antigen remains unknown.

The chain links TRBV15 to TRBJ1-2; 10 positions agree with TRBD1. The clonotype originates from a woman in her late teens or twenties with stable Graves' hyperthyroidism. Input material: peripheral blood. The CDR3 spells CATRGDRGRNGYTF. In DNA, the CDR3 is TGTGCCACCAGAGGGGACAGGGGCAGGAATGGCTACACCTTC.